The source of this T cell receptor beta chain is a study of blood T cell repertoires in COVID-19. In the original processing: From reference gene primer amplification, estimates of nucleated cell counts were derived. Sequenced by immunoSEQ multiplex PCR; TCRdb stores in-frame clones only, minus some. The DNA was the basis for D and trimming; V, J and clone size are from that table. The table has 300,000 to 400,000 clones, around 90% seen once. Between the trimmed V and J ends, which lost 10 bases and 3 bases, there was a span of 12 bases. This CDR3 contains 12 residues. Germline values: CDR1 SGHNT, CDR2 YYREEE (reference sequence).

Sequencing was performed on peripheral blood. The V gene is TRBV5-4, the J gene TRBJ2-3; a possible D gene is TRBD2 (6 bases). The clonotype comes from a young man with COVID-19, enrolled during active disease. For the CDR3, the DNA is TGTGCCTTCGGGGGTAGGACAGATACGCAGTATTTT. It codes for CAFGGRTDTQYF.